The next 32 T cell receptor beta chains were all read from a single sample in a study of T cell responses to AZD1222 COVID-19 vaccine. Produced via immunoSEQ multiplex PCR; TCRdb's table is partial and in-frame only. The repertoire consists of around 66,000 clones, with 79% occurring once and the leading ten covering roughly 21%. The sample in question was peripheral blood, obtained on day 0 of MenACWY control vaccination. The receptors were sampled from an adult in good health.

The chain has TRBV7-9 and TRBJ1-3; 7 bases align to TRBD1. Per the germline V gene, CDR1 is SEHNR and CDR2 is FQNEAQ (reference sequence). This CDR3 spans 15 amino acids. Trimming at V came to 4 bases and at J to 7 bases, leaving 10 bases not matched to a gene. This chain's CDR3 is CASSSPGTGDNTIYF. The CDR3 bases are TGTGCCAGCAGCTCCCCCGGAACAGGGGATAACACCATATATTTT.

J is TRBJ1-6 and V is TRBV4-1; no definite D call. The CDR3 is 15 residues long. The germline V gene encodes CDR1 MGHRA and CDR2 YSYEKL. Trimming shortened V by 0 bases and J by 11 bases, and 14 bases separated the two germline ends. The CDR3 region has the DNA TGCGCCAGCAGCCAAGACCGCGGGGAGTTTCCACCCCTCCACTTT. The encoded protein is CASSQDRGEFPPLHF.

The rearrangement links TRBV14 to TRBJ1-1; TRBD1 matches at 7 bases. Germline assignment: CDR1 SGHDN and CDR2 FVKESK. The ends lost 0 bases at V and 3 bases at J; junction bases unmatched: 7. This CDR3 comprises 16 residues. CDR3 in amino acids: CASSQEETGRYTEAFF. CDR3 in DNA: TGTGCCAGCAGCCAAGAAGAGACAGGGCGGTACACTGAAGCTTTCTTT.

J is TRBJ2-6 and V is TRBV10-3, with a possible D match to TRBD1 (6 bases). V gave up 7 bases and J gave up 0 bases, with 16 bases separating them. CDR1 ENHRY and CDR2 SYGVKD come from the germline V gene. The CDR3 is made up of 17 amino acids. The CDR3 region is CAIMRTDINSGANVLTF. CDR3 in DNA: TGTGCCATCATGAGGACAGATATTAACTCTGGGGCCAACGTCCTGACTTTC.

The gene calls are TRBV28 and TRBJ1-4, with TRBD1 identical over 7 bases. The germline CDR1 and CDR2 sequences are MDHEN and SYDVKM. CDR3 length: 15 amino acids. J gave up 5 bases and V 2 bases, and 5 bases lay outside the gene matches. This CDR3 is CASSLPAGGNEKLFF. The DNA for the CDR3 is TGTGCCAGCAGTTTACCGGCAGGGGGGAATGAAAAACTGTTTTTT.

The chain carries TRBV6-5 and TRBJ1-5, with D unresolved. Trimming removed 9 bases from V and 1 base from J, with 10 bases in between. The germline V gene has CDR1 MNHEY and CDR2 SVGAGI. This CDR3 region has 13 residues. The CDR3 DNA is TGTGCCAGTTCGGGGAACAGCAATCAGCCCCAGCATTTT. Amino acids: CASSGNSNQPQHF.

The DNA of the CDR3 is TGTGCCAGCAGCTTCTGGGGGGCATATGCCTACGAGCAGTACTTC. The encoded protein is CASSFWGAYAYEQYF. The V call is TRBV11-2, the J call TRBJ2-7; D is perhaps TRBD1 or TRBD2 (6 bases each). Trimming shortened V by 3 bases and J by 2 bases, and 14 bases separated the two germline ends. CDR3 length: 15 residues. From germline, CDR1 is SGHAT and CDR2 FQNNGV.

The chain recombines TRBV15 with TRBJ1-2; no reliable D call. V lost 0 bases to trimming and J lost 3 bases, with 17 bases between them. This CDR3 is 17 amino acids long. Per germline, CDR1 LNHNV and CDR2 YYDKDF (reference sequence). The CDR3 DNA reads as TGTGCCACCAGCAGAGATATGCCAGCCCCTACGGACTATGGCTACACCTTC. Protein product: CATSRDMPAPTDYGYTF.

This clone was counted a few times. CDR3 in DNA: TGTGCCAGCAGTCCACTTACAGGGGCCCTTGCCTACAATGAGCAGTTCTTC. Residues: CASSPLTGALAYNEQFF. The rearrangement uses TRBV28 and TRBJ2-1; 7 bases are a match to TRBD1. The J segment lost 2 bases and the V segment lost 5 bases, leaving 12 bases of the junction unmatched. Germline V gene data show CDR1 as MDHEN and CDR2 as SYDVKM. The CDR3 is made up of 17 amino acids.

This chain joins TRBV24-1 and TRBJ2-1, with 9 positions matching TRBD2. The junction had 12 bases not matched to a gene; V was cut back by 2 bases and J by 2 bases. This CDR3 comprises 19 residues. Germline-derived CDR1 and CDR2 are KGHDR and SFDVKD. The CDR3 region is CATSDCLASGDLTYNEQFF. The CDR3, as DNA: TGTGCCACCAGTGATTGTTTGGCTAGCGGGGACCTAACCTACAATGAGCAGTTCTTC.

This clone has just one count. This chain uses TRBV2 with TRBJ1-1, with D hard to call. This CDR3 has 15 amino acids. CDR1 SNHLY and CDR2 FYNNEI come from the germline V gene. Trimming left V 11 bases short and J 2 bases short, with 21 bases between. The CDR3 spells CAHGRESGFNTEAFF. Written as DNA, the CDR3 is TGTGCCCACGGGAGGGAATCGGGGTTTAACACTGAAGCTTTCTTT.

The gene calls are TRBV6-6 and TRBJ2-2; D is possibly TRBD1 (5 bases). V was shortened by 5 bases and J by 5 bases, with 18 bases between the two germline ends. The CDR3 runs to 16 residues. Germline V CDR1 and CDR2: MNHNY, SVGAGI (reference sequence). The CDR3 DNA sequence: TGTGCCAGCAGTCCAAGGACAAGCGCGTGGACCGGGGAGCTGTTTTTT. It translates to CASSPRTSAWTGELFF.

The rearrangement joins TRBV4-1 to TRBJ1-4; a weak D match, TRBD1 (5 bases). Germline CDR1 MGHRA, CDR2 YSYEKL. V lost 3 bases and J lost 4, with 12 bases in between. The CDR3 has 15 residues. The CDR3 DNA reads as TGCGCCAGCAGCCAGGGGGAAAGGAATAATGAAAAACTGTTTTTT. Translation gives CASSQGERNNEKLFF.

J is TRBJ2-1 and V is TRBV19; 7 bases map to TRBD2. V was clipped by 7 bases and J by 7 bases; unmatched bases: 4. CDR3 size: 12 residues. Germline V gene sequence: CDR1 LNHDA, CDR2 SQIVND (reference sequence). CDR3 amino acids: CASTFGGNEQFF. Here the CDR3 DNA reads TGTGCCAGTACATTCGGGGGGAATGAGCAGTTCTTC.

This chain links TRBV28 with TRBJ2-3; 9 nucleotides align to TRBD1. Germline-derived CDR1 and CDR2 are MDHEN and SYDVKM. This CDR3 comprises 15 residues. Trimming at V came to 4 bases and at J to 3 bases, leaving 5 bases not matched to a gene. Here the CDR3 reads CASSSRDRVTDTQYF. CDR3 sequence (DNA): TGTGCCAGCAGTTCTCGGGACAGGGTGACAGATACGCAGTATTTT. Full variable domain (remainder filled in from reference TRBV28 and TRBJ2-3): DVKVTQSSRYLVKRTGEKVFLECVQDMDHENMFWYRQDPGLGLRLIYFSYDVKMKEKGDIPEGYSVSREKKERFSLILESASTNQTSMYLCASSSRDRVTDTQYFGPGTRLTVL.

This clone was detected many times. The gene calls are TRBV14 and TRBJ2-3; the match to TRBD2 covers 11 bases. This CDR3 is built from 18 residues. Germline values: CDR1 SGHDN, CDR2 FVKESK. With V trimmed by 3 bases and J by 4 bases, 12 bases remained unmatched. CDR3 DNA sequence: TGTGCCAGCAGCCATTTTCCACCCACTAGCGGGAGCGCAGATACGCAGTATTTT. Protein product: CASSHFPPTSGSADTQYF.

In its sample, this clone was seen once. This sequence joins TRBV5-1 and TRBJ2-2, with D possibly being TRBD1 (7 bases). Trimming removed 0 bases from V and 0 bases from J, with 9 bases in between. The germline V gene encodes CDR1 SGHRS and CDR2 YFSETQ. CDR3 length equals 16 residues. Written as DNA, the CDR3 is TGCGCCAGCAGCTTGGCCAGGGGGGCGAACACCGGGGAGCTGTTTTTT. This codes for CASSLARGANTGELFF.

V is TRBV7-3 and J is TRBJ2-3; 7 bases are a match to TRBD2. Germline CDR1 and CDR2: SGHTA and FQGTGA. This CDR3 is 13 amino acids long. Trimming cost V 9 bases and J 4 bases; bases outside gene matches: 7. The CDR3 DNA is TGTGCCAGTGCCCGCGGGGGAGCAGATACGCAGTATTTT. Protein: CASARGGADTQYF.

V is TRBV5-8 and J is TRBJ1-2; D perhaps matches TRBD1 (5 bases). Trimming shortened V by 6 bases and J by 2 bases, and 14 bases separated the two germline ends. CDR3 length: 14 residues. CDR1 is SGHTS and CDR2 is YDEGEE in the germline V gene. The DNA for the CDR3 is TGTGCCAGCACCCCCCGACAGAACAACTATGGCTACACCTTC. Amino acids: CASTPRQNNYGYTF.

This chain links TRBV29-1 with TRBJ1-1; D is perhaps TRBD1 (6 bases). Trimming pared 7 bases from V and 2 bases from J, leaving 14 bases between. The CDR3 is made up of 13 amino acids. CDR1 is SQVTM and CDR2 is ANQGSEA in the germline V gene. The CDR3 nucleotides read TGCAGCGCTCAACAGGGAAGAAACACTGAAGCTTTCTTT. It encodes CSAQQGRNTEAFF.

The chain is built from TRBV19 and TRBJ1-4; 9 bases align to TRBD1. The germline V gene encodes CDR1 LNHDA and CDR2 SQIVND (reference sequence). Trimming removed 6 bases from V and 8 bases from J; junction bases left unmatched: 10. This CDR3 region has 15 residues. This CDR3 reads CASSLTGGQGEKLFF. The CDR3 bases are TGTGCCAGTAGCCTCACAGGGGGCCAGGGAGAAAAACTGTTTTTT.

The gene calls are TRBV2 and TRBJ1-1, with D possibly TRBD1 on 5 matching bases. In germline, CDR1 is SNHLY, CDR2 FYNNEI. V was pared by 8 bases and J by 4 bases, with 11 bases between. This CDR3 region has 12 residues. The CDR3 reads CASPGGGTEAFF. As DNA, the CDR3 is TGTGCCAGCCCCGGGGGGGGCACTGAAGCTTTCTTT. Using reference TRBV2 and TRBJ1-1 for the parts outside the CDR3, the full variable domain is EPEVTQTPSHQVTQMGQEVILRCVPISNHLYFYWYRQILGQKVEFLVSFYNNEISEKSEIFDDQFSVERPDGSNFTLKIRSTKLEDSAMYFCASPGGGTEAFFGQGTRLTVV.

The V call is TRBV29-1, the J call TRBJ2-1, with a weak D call TRBD2 (7 bases). The CDR3 spans 14 residues. Trimming removed 6 bases at V and 5 bases at J, with 17 bases between. CDR1 and CDR2 from the germline V gene are SQVTM and ANQGSEA. DNA of the CDR3: TGCAGCGTCCGGAAGGGAGGGGGAAACAATGAGCAGTTCTTC. As protein: CSVRKGGGNNEQFF.

V and J are TRBV4-1 and TRBJ1-6, with a tentative D call TRBD1 (5 bases). CDR1 is MGHRA and CDR2 is YSYEKL in the germline V gene. The length of the CDR3 is 15 residues. V was trimmed by 3 bases and J by 5 bases, leaving 11 bases between them. CDR3 sequence (DNA): TGCGCCAGCAGCCAGGAGGGGTCCAATAATTCACCCCTCCACTTT. This sequence encodes CASSQEGSNNSPLHF.

The V call is TRBV18, the J call TRBJ1-3; 7 bases map to TRBD1. Trimming at V came to 6 bases and at J to 0 bases, leaving 5 bases not matched to a gene. The CDR3 contains 15 residues. CDR1 and CDR2 from the germline V gene are KGHSH and LQKENI. This CDR3 is CASSPQGVSGNTIYF. Here the CDR3 DNA reads TGTGCCAGCTCTCCCCAGGGGGTCTCTGGAAACACCATATATTTT.

This chain connects TRBV2 to TRBJ1-1; D gene uncertain. This CDR3 comprises 12 residues. The V and J ends lost 2 bases and 1 base respectively, with 2 bases between them. The V gene's germline CDR1 is SNHLY and CDR2 FYNNEI. Here the CDR3 reads CASSEPNTEAFF. Here the CDR3 DNA reads TGTGCCAGCAGTGAACCGAACACTGAAGCTTTCTTT.

This clone turned up a few times. Sequence at one end of the junction differs from germline and may be a read error. The chain links TRBV7-7 to TRBJ2-7; no firm D call. The germline V gene encodes CDR1 SSHAT and CDR2 FNYEAQ (reference sequence). The CDR3 contains 15 residues. CDR3 coding DNA: TGTGCTAGCAGCCGAGACTTTCTGAGCTCCTACGAGCAGTACTTC. Protein sequence: CASSRDFLSSYEQYF.

The chain is built from TRBV2 and TRBJ2-5; the D gene could be TRBD1 or TRBD2 (5 bases each). This CDR3 is built from 13 residues. Germline assignment: CDR1 SNHLY and CDR2 FYNNEI. The V and J ends lost 6 bases and 5 bases respectively, with 13 bases between them. CDR3 loop: CASRGTRVETQYF. CDR3 DNA sequence: TGTGCCAGCAGGGGGACGAGGGTGGAGACCCAGTACTTC. The full variable domain, with the rest looked up from reference TRBV2 and TRBJ2-5, is EPEVTQTPSHQVTQMGQEVILRCVPISNHLYFYWYRQILGQKVEFLVSFYNNEISEKSEIFDDQFSVERPDGSNFTLKIRSTKLEDSAMYFCASRGTRVETQYFGPGTRLLVL.

The chain links TRBV7-2 to TRBJ2-1; 7 nucleotides match TRBD2. The CDR3 is 14 amino acids. After removal of 8 bases from V and 3 bases from J, the junction contained 7 bases not matched to a gene. The germline gives CDR1 SGHTA, CDR2 FQGNSA. CDR3 DNA: TGTGCCAGCGGGCGGGCTAGCGGCTACAATGAGCAGTTCTTC. Its protein product is CASGRASGYNEQFF. The full variable domain, in which reference TRBV7-2 and TRBJ2-1 provide the parts outside the CDR3, is GAGVSQSPSNKVTEKGKDVELRCDPISGHTALYWYRQSLGQGLEFLIYFQGNSAPDKSGLPSDRFSAERTGGSVSTLTIQRTQQEDSAVYLCASGRASGYNEQFFGPGTRLTVL.

The chain uses TRBV30 and TRBJ1-1; possibly TRBD1 for D (5 bases). CDR1 GTSNPN and CDR2 SVGIG come from the germline V gene (reference sequence). The CDR3 runs 18 residues. V dropped 2 bases and J dropped 3 bases, with 25 bases sitting between them. The chain's CDR3 is CAWSPRGGVSGADTEAFF. DNA of the CDR3: TGTGCCTGGAGTCCAAGAGGAGGGGTTTCTGGGGCTGACACTGAAGCTTTCTTT.

Only a few counts were recorded for this clone. This chain uses TRBV2 with TRBJ1-1; 7 positions match TRBD1. Germline V gene lookup returns CDR1 SNHLY and CDR2 FYNNEI. The V gene end was trimmed by 4 bases and the J gene end by 6 bases; junction bases not matched to a gene: 8. The CDR3 extends over 14 amino acids. The CDR3 region has the DNA TGTGCCAGCAGTGCCGTAGGGGGCTTTGCTGAAGCTTTCTTT. Amino acid sequence: CASSAVGGFAEAFF. The entire variable domain, with the rest obtained from reference TRBV2 and TRBJ1-1, is as follows: EPEVTQTPSHQVTQMGQEVILRCVPISNHLYFYWYRQILGQKVEFLVSFYNNEISEKSEIFDDQFSVERPDGSNFTLKIRSTKLEDSAMYFCASSAVGGFAEAFFGQGTRLTVV.

CDR3 loop: CASGGRRSYNEQFF. The CDR3 DNA is TGTGCCAGCGGCGGGAGACGCTCCTACAATGAGCAGTTCTTC. The chain combines TRBV7-2 with TRBJ2-1; 7 nucleotides match TRBD2. This CDR3 is built from 14 residues. The ends lost 8 bases at V and 0 bases at J; junction bases unmatched: 4. Germline CDR1 SGHTA, CDR2 FQGNSA.